This T cell receptor (beta chain) comes out of a study of blood T cells in healthy people across ages. Whole-study findings and limits: Greater diversity and more naive CD4+ cells were seen in long-lived donors than in aged donors.

In regard to this clonotype: Its matching antigen is unknown.

Combining a sample-barcoded 5' primer with a J-beta primer mix, a second PCR ran for roughly 7 to 11 cycles. TCRdb re-analysed the 5' RACE reads in MiXCR, keeping a single row per CDR3 protein. The top ten hold about 13% of the sample, which has some 670,000 distinct CDR3 sequences, roughly half seen once. Germline V CDR1 and CDR2: SGHTA, FQGNSA. The CDR3 is made up of 12 amino acids. Sequences were obtained from blood. The receptor was derived from a woman aged 80 or over in good health. The chain recombines TRBV7-2 with TRBJ2-3; 9 nucleotides match TRBD2. CDR3 protein: CAGLASTDTQYF. The CDR3 DNA follows: TGTGCAGGACTAGCGAGCACAGATACGCAGTATTTT.